This record concerns one TCR beta chain sequence. The antigen remains undetermined. The data derive from a study of OX40 agonist ivuxolimab in advanced cancers. Study-wide background: From 23 to 79 years was the age range, with a mean of approximately 63 years, and around 84% were male. Two cutaneous melanoma patients and one hepatocellular carcinoma patient, three in all, had partial responses.

The CDR3 extends over 14 amino acids. Germline loops: CDR1 KGHSH, CDR2 LQKENI. V shed 4 bases, J shed 4 bases, and the junction held 4 bases outside the gene matches. Clones were sequenced by immunoSEQ multiplex PCR, and TCRdb holds only the in-frame ones, with some missing. The data show tens of thousands of clones, roughly 80% seen once. Study-wide results and limits: The study found that CD8+ T cells averaged more expanded clones than CD4+.

The TCR comes from an adult with an advanced solid tumor such as melanoma, head and neck, liver or kidney cancer. Material: CD4+ or CD8+ T cells sorted from blood, obtained in a trial of the OX40 agonist ivuxolimab. The chain combines TRBV18 with TRBJ2-5, with 9 bases matching TRBD1. The CDR3 nucleotides are TGTGCCAGCTCACTTACGACAGGGGGAGAGACCCAGTACTTC. Amino acid sequence: CASSLTTGGETQYF. Complete variable domain (other parts from reference TRBV18 and TRBJ2-5): NAGVMQNPRHLVRRRGQEARLRCSPMKGHSHVYWYRQLPEEGLKFMVYLQKENIIDESGMPKERFSAEFPKEGPSILRIQQVVRGDSAAYFCASSLTTGGETQYFGPGTRLLVL.